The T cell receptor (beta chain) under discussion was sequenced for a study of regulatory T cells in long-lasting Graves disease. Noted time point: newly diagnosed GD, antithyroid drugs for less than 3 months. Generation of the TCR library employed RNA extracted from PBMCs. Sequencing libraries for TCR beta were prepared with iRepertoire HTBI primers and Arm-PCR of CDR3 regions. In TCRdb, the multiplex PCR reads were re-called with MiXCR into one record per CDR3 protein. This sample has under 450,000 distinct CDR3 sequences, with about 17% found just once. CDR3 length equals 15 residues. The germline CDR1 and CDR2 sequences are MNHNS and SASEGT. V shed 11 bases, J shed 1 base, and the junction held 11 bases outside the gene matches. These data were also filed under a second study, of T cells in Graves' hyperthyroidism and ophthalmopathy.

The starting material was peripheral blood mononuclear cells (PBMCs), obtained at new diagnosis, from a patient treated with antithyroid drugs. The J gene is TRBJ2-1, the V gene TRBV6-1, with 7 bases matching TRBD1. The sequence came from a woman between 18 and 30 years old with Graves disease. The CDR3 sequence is CASEGGPQSYNEQFF. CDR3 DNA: TGTGCCTCCGAAGGGGGCCCCCAGTCCTACAATGAGCAGTTCTTC.